The rows below give T cell receptor beta chains drawn from one sample of a study of cytomegalovirus exposure and HLA in healthy donors. The protocol was immunoSEQ multiplex PCR, while the TCRdb copy is restricted to in-frame clones and leaves out a portion. The sample lists roughly 160,000 clones, roughly 81% occurring once. The sequencing sample was made of PBMCs. The origin of the receptors is a woman between 45 and 65 years old in good health and CMV-seronegative. Each CDR3 is given with its conserved first and last residue. The D gene is left open where the match is weak. Expanded clones get a size class; other rows say once, few or many, or leave the size out.

d_gene | len | j_gene | abundance | v_gene | CDR3aa | CDR3nt
NA | 13 | TRBJ1-5 | NA | TRBV2 | CASSELGNQPQHF | TGTGCCAGCAGTGAACTCGGGAATCAGCCCCAGCATTTT
TRBD1 | 16 | TRBJ1-1 | NA | TRBV7-8 | CASSSGQGATGTEAFF | TGTGCCAGCAGCTCCGGACAGGGGGCGACTGGAACTGAAGCTTTCTTT
TRBD2 | 15 | TRBJ2-5 | NA | TRBV19 | CASDRGAGGGETQYF | TGTGCCAGTGACAGAGGAGCGGGAGGAGGCGAGACCCAGTACTTC
TRBD2 | 15 | TRBJ2-1 | few | TRBV5-6 | CASSLGSGGYNEQFF | TGTGCCAGCAGCTTGGGAAGCGGGGGTTACAATGAGCAGTTCTTC
TRBD2 | 16 | TRBJ2-1 | NA | TRBV18 | CASSRELAGGYNEQFF | TGTGCCAGCTCACGAGAACTAGCGGGGGGATACAATGAGCAGTTCTTC
TRBD2 | 17 | TRBJ2-3 | NA | TRBV9 | CASSRPQGREVSDTQYF | TGTGCCAGCAGCCGACCTCAGGGGCGGGAGGTCTCAGATACGCAGTATTTT
TRBD2 | 15 | TRBJ2-7 | NA | TRBV6-5 | CASSLRRGGAGEQYF | TGTGCCAGCAGCCTAAGACGGGGGGGGGCCGGGGAGCAGTACTTC
NA | 15 | TRBJ1-2 | NA | TRBV2 | CASSGSGGRSYGYTF | TGTGCCAGCAGTGGTTCTGGGGGCAGGAGCTATGGCTACACCTTC
TRBD1 | 13 | TRBJ1-3 | once | TRBV7-8 | CASSKTGADTIYF | TGTGCCAGCAGTAAAACAGGGGCCGACACCATATATTTT
TRBD2 | 20 | TRBJ2-5 | NA | TRBV4-1 | CASSQVLLAGGRSREKTQYF | TGCGCCAGCAGCCAAGTTTTACTAGCGGGGGGGAGATCGAGGGAAAAGACCCAGTACTTC
NA | 15 | TRBJ2-7 | NA | TRBV21-1 | CASRSRETGPYEQYF | TGTGCCAGCAGAAGCAGGGAAACAGGTCCCTACGAGCAGTACTTC
NA | 14 | TRBJ1-2 | NA | TRBV2 | CASSSPGATYGYTF | TGTGCCAGCAGCTCGCCGGGAGCTACCTATGGCTACACCTTC
NA | 14 | TRBJ1-2 | few | TRBV4-2 | CASSPRQETGGYTF | TGTGCCAGCAGCCCGAGACAGGAGACGGGAGGCTACACCTTC
TRBD1 | 13 | TRBJ2-7 | NA | TRBV4-3 | CASSLQGAGEQYF | TGCGCCAGCAGCCTACAGGGGGCGGGCGAGCAGTACTTC
NA | 15 | TRBJ1-2 | NA | TRBV19 | CASSIAQGLRYGYTF | TGTGCCAGTAGTATCGCGCAGGGTTTGAGGTATGGCTACACCTTC
TRBD1 | 15 | TRBJ2-7 | few | TRBV6-5 | CASSYSTGEPYEQYF | TGTGCCAGCAGTTACTCCACAGGGGAACCCTACGAGCAGTACTTC
NA | 13 | TRBJ1-1 | once | TRBV5-6 | CASSYTGRAEAFF | TGTGCCAGCAGCTACACAGGGCGGGCTGAAGCTTTCTTT
TRBD2 | 13 | TRBJ2-1 | NA | TRBV4-3 | CASSLGLGGCEFF | TGCGCCAGCAGCTTGGGACTCGGGGGGTGTGAGTTCTTC
NA | 13 | TRBJ2-1 | NA | TRBV9 | CASSEAGYNEQFF | TGTGCCAGCAGCGAGGCAGGGTACAATGAGCAGTTCTTC
TRBD2 | 16 | TRBJ2-7 | NA | TRBV28 | CASSLMAGGFAYEQYF | TGTGCCAGCAGTTTAATGGCGGGAGGGTTCGCCTACGAGCAGTACTTC
TRBD1 | 13 | TRBJ2-1 | once | TRBV29-1 | CSVGTGGKNEQFF | TGCAGCGTTGGGACAGGGGGTAAGAATGAGCAGTTCTTC
TRBD2 | 16 | TRBJ2-3 | once | TRBV10-3 | CAISESGGGGTDTQYF | TGTGCCATCAGTGAGTCTGGCGGGGGGGGCACAGATACGCAGTATTTT
TRBD2 | 17 | TRBJ2-1 | NA | TRBV29-1 | CSSENFGTSGVYNEQFF | TGCAGCAGTGAGAATTTCGGGACTAGCGGGGTGTACAATGAGCAGTTCTTC
NA | 15 | TRBJ2-5 | NA | TRBV27 | CASSQVMGGLETQYF | TGTGCCAGTAGCCAAGTAATGGGAGGCCTGGAGACCCAGTACTTC
NA | 14 | TRBJ1-5 | NA | TRBV2 | CASSWTDSNQPQHF | TGTGCCAGCAGTTGGACAGATAGCAATCAGCCCCAGCATTTT
NA | 14 | TRBJ1-1 | NA | TRBV7-2 | CASSYRVRGTEAFF | TGTGCCAGCAGCTACAGGGTGAGGGGGACTGAAGCTTTCTTT
NA | 13 | TRBJ1-2 | NA | TRBV7-2 | CASSPAGVYGYTF | TGTGCCAGCAGCCCTGCAGGGGTCTATGGCTACACCTTC
NA | 14 | TRBJ2-7 | NA | TRBV28 | CASTPGGGSSEQYF | TGTGCCAGTACCCCGGGGGGCGGGAGCTCCGAGCAGTACTTC
NA | 14 | TRBJ2-2 | once | TRBV5-4 | CASSSQGGPGELFF | TGTGCCAGCAGCTCCCAGGGCGGCCCCGGGGAGCTGTTTTTT
NA | 12 | TRBJ1-6 | NA | TRBV5-6 | CASSLQGSPLHF | TGTGCCAGCAGCTTGCAGGGTTCACCCCTCCACTTT
NA | 15 | TRBJ1-2 | NA | TRBV5-6 | CASSWRGRLNYGYTF | TGTGCCAGCAGCTGGAGGGGACGGCTGAACTATGGCTACACCTTC
TRBD1 | 15 | TRBJ1-1 | NA | TRBV9 | CASSATDRENTEAFF | TGTGCCAGCAGCGCCACGGACAGGGAGAACACTGAAGCTTTCTTT